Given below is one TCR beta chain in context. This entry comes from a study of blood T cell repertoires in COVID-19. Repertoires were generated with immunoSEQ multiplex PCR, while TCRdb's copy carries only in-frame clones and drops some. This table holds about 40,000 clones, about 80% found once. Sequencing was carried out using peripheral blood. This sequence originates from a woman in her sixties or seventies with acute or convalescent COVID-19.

CDR3 DNA sequence: TGTGCCAGCAGTCCACAGGGGTTTTGGGGCTACACCTTC. Protein sequence: CASSPQGFWGYTF. V usage is TRBV12-3 or TRBV12-4 and J usage is TRBJ1-2; the match to TRBD1 covers 7 bases. This CDR3 spans 13 amino acids. The ends lost 5 bases at V and 8 bases at J; junction bases unmatched: 8.